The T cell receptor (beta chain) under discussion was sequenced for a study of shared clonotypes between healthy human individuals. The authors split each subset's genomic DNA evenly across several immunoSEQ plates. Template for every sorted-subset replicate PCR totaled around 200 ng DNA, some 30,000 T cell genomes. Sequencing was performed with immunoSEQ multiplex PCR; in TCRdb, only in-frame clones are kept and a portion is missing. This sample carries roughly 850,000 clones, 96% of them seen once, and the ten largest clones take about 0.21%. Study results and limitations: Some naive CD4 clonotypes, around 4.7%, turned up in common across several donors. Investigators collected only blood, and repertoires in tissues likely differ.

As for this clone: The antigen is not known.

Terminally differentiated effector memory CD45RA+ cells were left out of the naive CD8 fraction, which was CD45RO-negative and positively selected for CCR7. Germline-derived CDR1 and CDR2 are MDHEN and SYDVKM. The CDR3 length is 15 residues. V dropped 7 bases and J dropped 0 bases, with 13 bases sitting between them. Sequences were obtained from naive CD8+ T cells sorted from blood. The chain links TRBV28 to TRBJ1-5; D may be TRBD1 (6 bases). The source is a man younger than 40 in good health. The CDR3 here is CASNVRTVSNQPQHF. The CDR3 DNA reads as TGTGCCAGCAACGTTCGGACAGTTAGCAATCAGCCCCAGCATTTT.